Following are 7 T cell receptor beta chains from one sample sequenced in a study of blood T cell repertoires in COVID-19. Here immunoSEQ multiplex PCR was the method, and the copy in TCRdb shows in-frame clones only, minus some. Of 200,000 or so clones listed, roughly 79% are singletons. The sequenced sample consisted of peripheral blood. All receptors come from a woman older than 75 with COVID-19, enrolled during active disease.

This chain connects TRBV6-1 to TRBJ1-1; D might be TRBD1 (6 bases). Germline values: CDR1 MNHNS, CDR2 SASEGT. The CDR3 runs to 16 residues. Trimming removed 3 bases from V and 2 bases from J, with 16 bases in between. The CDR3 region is CASSDRGAHPNTEAFF. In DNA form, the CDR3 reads TGTGCCAGCAGTGATCGGGGGGCCCACCCCAACACTGAAGCTTTCTTT.

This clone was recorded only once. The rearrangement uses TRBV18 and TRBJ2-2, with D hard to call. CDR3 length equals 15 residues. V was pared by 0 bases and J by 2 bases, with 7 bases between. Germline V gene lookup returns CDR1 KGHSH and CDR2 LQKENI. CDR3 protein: CASSPPAGNTGELFF. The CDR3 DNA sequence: TGTGCCAGCTCACCACCCGCAGGAAACACCGGGGAGCTGTTTTTT. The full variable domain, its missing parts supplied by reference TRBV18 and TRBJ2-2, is NAGVMQNPRHLVRRRGQEARLRCSPMKGHSHVYWYRQLPEEGLKFMVYLQKENIIDESGMPKERFSAEFPKEGPSILRIQQVVRGDSAAYFCASSPPAGNTGELFFGEGSRLTVL.

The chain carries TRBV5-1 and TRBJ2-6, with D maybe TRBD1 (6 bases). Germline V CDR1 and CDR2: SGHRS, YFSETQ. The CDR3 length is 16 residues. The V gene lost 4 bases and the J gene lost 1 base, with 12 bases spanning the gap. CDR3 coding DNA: TGCGCCAGCAGCGTTTTTCAGGGGTCTGGGGCCAACGTCCTGACTTTC. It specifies CASSVFQGSGANVLTF.

The CDR3 spells CASSVDVGGSGANVLTF. The CDR3 nucleotides are TGTGCCAGCAGCGTAGATGTGGGAGGTTCTGGGGCCAACGTCCTGACTTTC. The gene calls are TRBV9 and TRBJ2-6; maybe TRBD2 (6 bases). Deletions cut 0 bases from V and 1 base from J, with 11 bases between. This CDR3 contains 17 residues. Germline V gene data show CDR1 as SGDLS and CDR2 as YYNGEE.

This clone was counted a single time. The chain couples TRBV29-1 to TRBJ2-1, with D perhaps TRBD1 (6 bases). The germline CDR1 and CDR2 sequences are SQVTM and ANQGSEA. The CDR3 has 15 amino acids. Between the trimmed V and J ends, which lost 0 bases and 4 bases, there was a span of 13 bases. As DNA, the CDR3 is TGCAGCGTTGAAGATCGAGACAGGCTATACAATGAGCAGTTCTTC. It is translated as CSVEDRDRLYNEQFF.

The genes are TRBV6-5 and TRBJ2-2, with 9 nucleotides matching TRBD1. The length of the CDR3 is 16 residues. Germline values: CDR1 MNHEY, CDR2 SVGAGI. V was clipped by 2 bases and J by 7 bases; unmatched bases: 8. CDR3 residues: CASSYAGQGISGELFF. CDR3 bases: TGTGCCAGCAGTTACGCGGGACAGGGTATAAGCGGGGAGCTGTTTTTT.

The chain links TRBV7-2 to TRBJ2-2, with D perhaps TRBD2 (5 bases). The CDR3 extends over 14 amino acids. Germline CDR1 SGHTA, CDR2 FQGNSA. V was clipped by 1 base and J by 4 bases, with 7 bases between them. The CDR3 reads CASSLGRATGELFF. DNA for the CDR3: TGTGCCAGCAGCTTAGGGCGGGCCACCGGGGAGCTGTTTTTT.